This TCR beta chain was retrieved from a study of shared clonotypes between healthy human individuals. Study findings and constraints: In this cohort, only blood was sampled, and tissue repertoires likely differ.

Profiling relied on immunoSEQ multiplex PCR, and the TCRdb table lists in-frame clones only, not all of them. Here the sample spans 2 million to 2.5 million clones, 85% to 95% being singletons. Worth noting for this clone: Its antigen is not known. This sample includes further DNA sequences coding for the same CDR3.

This CDR3 has 12 residues. V shed 1 base and J shed 8 bases, with 8 bases lying between them. Per the germline V gene, CDR1 is SNHLY and CDR2 is FYNNEI. V gene TRBV2 combines with J gene TRBJ1-2; D gene unclear. Sequencing used naive CD4+ T cells from PBMCs. Subset meaning: CD45RA+ positively selected. The clonotype comes from a man younger than 35 in good health. Some clones in this sample may be carry-over from other donors' samples. The CDR3 nucleotides are TGTGCCAGCAGTGAAGGCGGCCGCGGCTACACCTTC. Residues: CASSEGGRGYTF.